This TCR beta chain was obtained from a study of cytomegalovirus exposure and HLA in healthy donors. Primers for the PCR totalled 60 Vbeta and 13 Jbeta. Produced via immunoSEQ multiplex PCR; TCRdb's table is partial and in-frame only. The sample contains approximately 130,000 clones, around 77% of which appear only once. To note about this clone: Its antigen remains unidentified.

Study-wide results and limits: About 87% or about 30% of the time was how often most TCR beta V segments were productive, according to an earlier analysis. Later, an analysis found that common viral pathogens appeared to be linked with several of the most significant clusters. A link between a missense DCLRE1C variant and TCR beta V- and J-gene trimming emerged from a later analysis.

Trimming took off 1 base at V and 7 bases at J, with 10 bases between the two ends. Germline loops: CDR1 KGHSH, CDR2 LQKENI. The CDR3 totals 14 residues. Healthy donors of bone marrow made up the group. The chain employs TRBV18 and TRBJ1-4; the D gene is possibly TRBD1 (5 bases). The source is a man over 45 in good health and CMV-seronegative. Sequencing was done on a sample of PBMCs. CDR3 residues: CASSPLNQGEKLFF. The CDR3 DNA is TGTGCCAGCTCACCACTTAACCAGGGTGAAAAACTGTTTTTT. Looking up the rest from reference TRBV18 and TRBJ1-4 gives the full variable domain: NAGVMQNPRHLVRRRGQEARLRCSPMKGHSHVYWYRQLPEEGLKFMVYLQKENIIDESGMPKERFSAEFPKEGPSILRIQQVVRGDSAAYFCASSPLNQGEKLFFGSGTQLSVL.